This T cell receptor beta chain was sequenced in a study of metastatic and nonmetastatic thyroid tumors. No patient had received any treatment before thyroid surgery. TCRdb re-called clones via MiXCR from the PCR reads. The sample consists of 30,000 to 35,000 clones, about 16% of them appearing once. This clone was detected many times. Sequenced sample: blood. The receptor's source is a female donor with papillary thyroid cancer or a benign thyroid nodule (not recorded which). Some clones in this sample may be carry-over from other donors' samples.

CDR3 in amino acids: CASRGQPFSGNTIYF. As DNA, the CDR3 is TGTGCCAGTAGGGGACAGCCCTTCTCTGGAAACACCATATATTTT. The gene calls are TRBV19 and TRBJ1-3, with 7 bases aligning to TRBD1. Germline V gene lookup returns CDR1 LNHDA and CDR2 SQIVND (reference sequence). The CDR3 totals 15 residues. The V segment lost 6 bases and the J segment 0 bases; nucleotides outside the gene matches: 5.